Following are 30 T cell receptor beta chains from one sample sequenced in a study of early T cells in non-severe SARS-CoV-2 infection. TCRdb itself ran the 5' RACE reads through MiXCR, one entry per CDR3 protein. This sample has 88,000 or so distinct CDR3 sequences, with under 15% found just once. The sample was whole blood. Source of these receptors: an adult who was a healthcare worker with PCR-confirmed SARS-CoV-2 infection or an uninfected control (not recorded which).

This clonotype has only a few counts. This chain connects TRBV4-3 to TRBJ1-1; no firm D call. Trimming took off 0 bases at V and 3 bases at J, with 11 bases between the two ends. The CDR3 runs 15 residues. Germline values: CDR1 LGHNA, CDR2 YSLEER. The CDR3 here is CASSQDPWRYTEAFF. The DNA for the CDR3 is TGCGCCAGCAGCCAAGATCCTTGGAGGTACACTGAAGCTTTCTTT.

J is TRBJ1-1 and V is TRBV12-3 or TRBV12-4; no firm D call. Trimming left V 5 bases short and J 0 bases short, with 7 bases between. CDR3 size: 13 residues. CDR3 bases: TGTGCCAGCAGTCCGGGGATGAACACTGAAGCTTTCTTT. It encodes CASSPGMNTEAFF.

This clonotype came up many times. The genes are TRBV7-9 and TRBJ2-7; D gene uncertain. CDR3 length equals 12 residues. Trimming stripped 0 bases from V and 3 bases from J, with 3 bases between. Looked up from germline, CDR1 is SEHNR and CDR2 is FQNEAQ (reference sequence). DNA for the CDR3: TGTGCCAGCAGCTTAGCTGACTACGAGCAGTACTTC. Its protein is CASSLADYEQYF.

V and J are TRBV29-1 and TRBJ2-3; D is unresolved. Per the germline V gene, CDR1 is SQVTM and CDR2 is ANQGSEA. The ends were cut back, 7 bases at V and 5 bases at J, with 7 bases in the middle. The CDR3 extends over 10 amino acids. The DNA for the CDR3 is TGCAGCGCTTCTCAAGATACGCAGTATTTT. As protein: CSASQDTQYF.

This clonotype appeared a few times. This rearrangement joins TRBV5-1 to TRBJ2-1; 13 positions match TRBD2. The CDR3 extends over 16 amino acids. Germline V CDR1 and CDR2: SGHRS, YFSETQ. J lost 10 bases, V lost 4 bases, and 11 bases had no gene match. The CDR3 loop is CASSPGTSGIPGEQFF. In nucleotides, the CDR3 is TGCGCCAGCAGCCCCGGGACTAGCGGGATCCCGGGCGAGCAGTTCTTC.

This clonotype was counted only a few times. The chain couples TRBV20-1 to TRBJ2-5; TRBD2 might be the D (6 bases). Per germline, CDR1 DFQATT and CDR2 SNEGSKA (reference sequence). This CDR3 contains 11 residues. V shed 6 bases and J shed 2 bases, with 7 bases lying between them. Written as DNA, the CDR3 is TGCAGTGCGGGGACTCAAGAGACCCAGTACTTC. Its translation is CSAGTQETQYF.

This rearrangement joins TRBV9 to TRBJ2-2; no clear D. Trimming cost V 0 bases and J 1 base, with 4 bases left between them. This CDR3 comprises 14 residues. The V gene's germline CDR1 is SGDLS and CDR2 YYNGEE. The CDR3 loop reads CASSVVRNTGELFF. In DNA, the CDR3 is TGTGCCAGCAGCGTAGTTAGGAACACCGGGGAGCTGTTTTTT.

This rearrangement joins TRBV6-5 to TRBJ2-7, with a possible D match to TRBD1 (6 bases). The length of the CDR3 is 15 residues. Germline CDR1 and CDR2: MNHEY and SVGAGI. V was cut by 0 bases and J by 4 bases, with 13 bases left in between. CDR3 residues: CASSYSNRVGYEQYF. CDR3 sequence (DNA): TGTGCCAGCAGTTACTCGAACAGGGTAGGGTACGAGCAGTACTTC.

This sequence joins TRBV2 and TRBJ2-1; D is perhaps TRBD2 (6 bases). The CDR3 runs 16 residues. The V end was cut by 3 bases, the J end by 7 bases, with 19 bases between. Germline V lookup: CDR1 SNHLY, CDR2 FYNNEI. DNA of the CDR3: TGTGCCAGCAGTGAGGAGGGGCGAGGCCGTTATAATGAGCAGTTCTTC. Protein: CASSEEGRGRYNEQFF.

The rearrangement links TRBV7-2 to TRBJ2-3; no clear D. V lost 2 bases and J 6 bases, leaving 9 bases between the germline ends. CDR1 and CDR2 from the germline V gene are SGHTA and FQGNSA. This CDR3 has 13 residues. In DNA form, the CDR3 reads TGTGCCAGCAGCTTATCTCCCCGGGATACGCAGTATTTT. Protein product: CASSLSPRDTQYF.

This clonotype was observed a few times. The genes are TRBV29-1 and TRBJ2-1, with D possibly being TRBD2 (5 bases). Deletions cut 7 bases from V and 0 bases from J, with 19 bases between. The V gene's germline CDR1 is SQVTM and CDR2 ANQGSEA. The CDR3 is 16 amino acids. The CDR3 here is CSAVRGSFSSYNEQFF. In nucleotides, the CDR3 is TGCAGCGCCGTGCGAGGGTCCTTTAGCTCCTACAATGAGCAGTTCTTC.

This clonotype has ten or more counts. The chain uses TRBV9 and TRBJ2-7; 10 bases are shared with TRBD2. Germline lookup yields CDR1 SGDLS and CDR2 YYNGEE. This CDR3 is built from 18 residues. Trimming took 3 bases from V and 0 from J; bases not matched to a gene: 12. The DNA for the CDR3 is TGTGCCAGCAGCGCGGAATTCGGGACTAGCGCGAGCTCCTACGAGCAGTACTTC. This sequence encodes CASSAEFGTSASSYEQYF. Combining the CDR3 with reference TRBV9 and TRBJ2-7 gives the whole variable domain DSGVTQTPKHLITATGQRVTLRCSPRSGDLSVYWYQQSLDQGLQFLIQYYNGEERAKGNILERFSAQQFPDLHSELNLSSLELGDSALYFCASSAEFGTSASSYEQYFGPGTRLTVT.

There are a few counts of this clonotype. The gene calls are TRBV7-2 and TRBJ1-6; no clear D. CDR3 length: 12 residues. In germline, CDR1 is SGHTA, CDR2 FQGNSA. V dropped 5 bases and J dropped 7 bases, with 6 bases sitting between them. The CDR3 loop is CASSGENSPLHF. The CDR3 DNA reads TGTGCCAGCAGCGGTGAGAATTCACCCCTCCACTTT.

A few counts support this clonotype. This rearrangement joins TRBV28 to TRBJ2-7; 7 nucleotides line up with TRBD2. V shed 1 base, J shed 2 bases, and the junction held 5 bases outside the gene matches. CDR1 is MDHEN, CDR2 SYDVKM, per germline. CDR3 size: 15 residues. The CDR3 protein is CASSLSRLAPYEQYF. The CDR3 nucleotides read TGTGCCAGCAGTTTATCCCGACTAGCTCCCTACGAGCAGTACTTC.

The V gene is TRBV7-2, the J gene TRBJ2-2; 7 bases agree with TRBD2. Per the germline V gene, CDR1 is SGHTA and CDR2 is FQGNSA. V dropped 8 bases and J dropped 9; count of bases not matched to a gene: 3. The CDR3 spans 11 residues. The CDR3 region is CASERGRELFF. CDR3 coding DNA: TGTGCCAGCGAGCGGGGCCGGGAGCTGTTTTTT.

The CDR3 bases are TGTGCCAGCAGCATGGGGGGTGTCTACAATGAGCAGTTCTTC. Its translation is CASSMGGVYNEQFF. The V call is TRBV6-5, the J call TRBJ2-1; a possible D gene is TRBD2 (6 bases). The V and J ends lost 6 bases and 3 bases respectively, with 12 bases between them. This CDR3 spans 14 amino acids. Looked up from germline, CDR1 is MNHEY and CDR2 is SVGAGI.

This clonotype was observed a few times. V and J are TRBV27 and TRBJ2-1, with D tentatively TRBD2 (5 bases). Germline V gene sequence: CDR1 MNHEY, CDR2 SMNVEV (reference sequence). This CDR3 has 19 amino acids. Trimming pared 7 bases from V and 7 bases from J, leaving 32 bases between. CDR3 protein: CASNPTLGDRRYLPNEQFF. The CDR3 region has the DNA TGTGCCAGCAATCCCACCCTCGGGGATAGGCGGTATCTCCCAAATGAGCAGTTCTTC.

The V gene is TRBV28, the J gene TRBJ2-2; D could derive from TRBD1 or TRBD2 (5 bases each). In germline, CDR1 is MDHEN, CDR2 SYDVKM. The CDR3 is made up of 15 amino acids. Deletions cut 6 bases from V and 5 bases from J, with 16 bases between. The CDR3, as DNA: TGTGCCAGCAGCCCCGGGACCGCGAGGACCGGGGAGCTGTTTTTT. Translating it yields CASSPGTARTGELFF.

This clonotype was observed a few times. The chain has TRBV6-6 and TRBJ1-3; 8 positions agree with TRBD1. Germline CDR1 is MNHNY and CDR2 is SVGAGI (reference sequence). V lost 11 bases to trimming and J lost 2 bases; unmatched junction nucleotides: 5. The CDR3 is made up of 13 amino acids. DNA for the CDR3: TGTGCCGGATGGACAGGGCCTGGAAACACCATATATTTT. Protein product: CAGWTGPGNTIYF.

This clonotype was counted a few times. The chain recombines TRBV27 with TRBJ1-5; D is ambiguous. With 6 bases removed from V and 1 base from J, the gap between germline ends came to 7 bases. The CDR3 loop spans 13 amino acids. Germline CDR1 is MNHEY and CDR2 is SMNVEV (reference sequence). The DNA for the CDR3 is TGTGCCAGCAGGGGTTCGAGCAATCAGCCCCAGCATTTT. Translating gives CASRGSSNQPQHF.

This clonotype was seen only a few times. The V gene is TRBV4-1, the J gene TRBJ2-5; 10 bases are a match to TRBD2. The CDR3 consists of 19 residues. After removal of 3 bases from V and 0 bases from J, the junction contained 13 bases not matched to a gene. In germline, CDR1 is MGHRA, CDR2 YSYEKL. CDR3 nucleotide sequence: TGCGCCAGCAGCCATAGGAGCGCTAGCGGGAGAGGGAACCAAGAGACCCAGTACTTC. The encoded protein is CASSHRSASGRGNQETQYF.

This clonotype ranks as medium-sized. The J gene is TRBJ2-1, the V gene TRBV5-1; 14 nucleotides align to TRBD2. Germline CDR1 reads SGHRS; CDR2 reads YFSETQ. CDR3 length equals 15 residues. The junction had 9 bases not matched to a gene; V was cut back by 1 base and J by 15 bases. In nucleotides, the CDR3 is TGCGCCAGCAGCTTGTCCGGGACTAGCGGGAGTCAGGGGTTCTTC. Protein: CASSLSGTSGSQGFF.

This clonotype came up a few times. The genes are TRBV2 and TRBJ2-7; D ambiguous. This CDR3 has 10 residues. The V end was cut by 10 bases, the J end by 6 bases, with 10 bases between. CDR1 SNHLY and CDR2 FYNNEI come from the germline V gene. The CDR3 DNA reads TGTGCCACCCGTGACTCCGAGCAGTACTTC. It codes for CATRDSEQYF.

The chain carries TRBV6-1 and TRBJ1-4, with TRBD1 matching 11 bases. Trimming took 5 bases from V and 8 from J; bases not matched to a gene: 4. The CDR3 spans 14 residues. CDR1 MNHNS and CDR2 SASEGT come from the germline V gene. The CDR3 loop is CASSRTGGDEKLFF. The CDR3 nucleotides are TGTGCCAGCAGTCGGACAGGGGGCGACGAAAAACTGTTTTTT.

Only a few counts were recorded for this clonotype. This CDR3 reads CASSLGYIQYF. The CDR3 DNA reads as TGTGCCAGTAGTCTGGGATACATTCAGTACTTC. The V gene is TRBV19, the J gene TRBJ2-4; D unresolved. With 5 bases removed from V and 8 bases from J, the gap between germline ends came to 7 bases. CDR3 length: 11 amino acids. CDR1 and CDR2 from the germline V gene are LNHDA and SQIVND (reference sequence).

The rearrangement links TRBV5-4 to TRBJ2-7; TRBD2 matches 12 bases. J was trimmed by 5 bases and V by 0 bases; bases with no gene match: 3. This CDR3 comprises 15 residues. CDR1 and CDR2 (germline): SGHNT, YYREEE (reference sequence). In DNA, the CDR3 is TGTGCCAGCAGCTTGGAACTAGCGGGAGGAAACGAGCAGTACTTC. Its translation: CASSLELAGGNEQYF.

This clonotype was recorded many times. This chain links TRBV4-1 with TRBJ2-7; 7 positions match TRBD1. V was pared by 1 base and J by 5 bases, with 8 bases of the junction left unmatched. CDR1 is MGHRA, CDR2 YSYEKL, per germline. The CDR3 extends over 15 amino acids. The CDR3 is CASSQADRVFDEQYF. The DNA of the CDR3 is TGCGCCAGCAGCCAAGCCGACAGGGTTTTCGACGAGCAGTACTTC.

V and J are TRBV29-1 and TRBJ2-1; the match to TRBD2 covers 12 bases. V gave up 6 bases and J gave up 5 bases; unmatched junction bases: 5. CDR1 is SQVTM and CDR2 is ANQGSEA in the germline V gene. The CDR3 sequence is 14 residues long. The CDR3: CSVRLAGDHNEQFF. The CDR3 DNA follows: TGCAGCGTGCGACTAGCGGGAGACCACAATGAGCAGTTCTTC.

This clonotype was observed a few times. V is TRBV9 and J is TRBJ2-3; no clear D gene. The CDR3 sequence is 14 residues long. Trimming pared 2 bases from V and 2 bases from J, leaving 9 bases between. In germline, CDR1 is SGDLS, CDR2 YYNGEE. CDR3 nucleotide sequence: TGTGCCAGCAGCGTTAGCCCCCACACAGATACGCAGTATTTT. It translates to CASSVSPHTDTQYF.

There are a few counts of this clonotype. V gene TRBV7-9 combines with J gene TRBJ2-3; 9 nucleotides match TRBD2. Trimming removed 5 bases from V and 1 base from J; junction bases left unmatched: 4. The germline gives CDR1 SEHNR, CDR2 FQNEAQ (reference sequence). There are 15 residues in the CDR3. The CDR3: CASSLWTSGTDTQYF. CDR3 DNA: TGTGCCAGCAGCCTTTGGACTAGCGGCACAGATACGCAGTATTTT.